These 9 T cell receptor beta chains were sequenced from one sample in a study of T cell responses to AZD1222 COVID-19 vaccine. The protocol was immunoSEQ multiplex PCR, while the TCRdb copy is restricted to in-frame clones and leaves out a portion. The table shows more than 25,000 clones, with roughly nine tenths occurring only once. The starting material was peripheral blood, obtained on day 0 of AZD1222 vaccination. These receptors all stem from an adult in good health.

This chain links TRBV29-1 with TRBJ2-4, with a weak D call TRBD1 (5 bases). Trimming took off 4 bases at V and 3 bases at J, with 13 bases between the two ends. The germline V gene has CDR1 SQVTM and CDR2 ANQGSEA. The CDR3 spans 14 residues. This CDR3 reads CSVGTRWDKNIQYF. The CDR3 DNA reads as TGCAGCGTTGGGACAAGGTGGGACAAAAACATTCAGTACTTC.

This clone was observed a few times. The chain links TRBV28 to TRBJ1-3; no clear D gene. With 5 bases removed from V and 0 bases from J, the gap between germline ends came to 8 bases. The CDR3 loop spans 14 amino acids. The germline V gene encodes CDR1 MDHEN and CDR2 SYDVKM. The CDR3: CASSDLSSGNTIYF. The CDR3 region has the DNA TGTGCCAGCAGTGATCTGAGCTCTGGAAACACCATATATTTT. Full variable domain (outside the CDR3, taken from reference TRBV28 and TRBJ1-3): DVKVTQSSRYLVKRTGEKVFLECVQDMDHENMFWYRQDPGLGLRLIYFSYDVKMKEKGDIPEGYSVSREKKERFSLILESASTNQTSMYLCASSDLSSGNTIYFGEGSWLTVV.

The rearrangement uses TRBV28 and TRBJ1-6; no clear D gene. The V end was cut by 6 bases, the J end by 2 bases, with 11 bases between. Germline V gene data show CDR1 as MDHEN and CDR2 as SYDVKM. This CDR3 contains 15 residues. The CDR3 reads CASRGRVPYNSPLHF. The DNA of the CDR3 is TGTGCCAGCAGGGGCCGGGTGCCCTATAATTCACCCCTCCACTTT. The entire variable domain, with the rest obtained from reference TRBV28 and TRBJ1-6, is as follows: DVKVTQSSRYLVKRTGEKVFLECVQDMDHENMFWYRQDPGLGLRLIYFSYDVKMKEKGDIPEGYSVSREKKERFSLILESASTNQTSMYLCASRGRVPYNSPLHFGNGTRLTVT.

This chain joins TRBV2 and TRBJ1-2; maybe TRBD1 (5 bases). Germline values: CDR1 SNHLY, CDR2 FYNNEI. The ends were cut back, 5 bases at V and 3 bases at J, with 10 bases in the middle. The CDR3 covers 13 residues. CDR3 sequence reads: CASSPDSYYGYTF. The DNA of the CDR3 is TGTGCCAGCAGTCCCGACAGCTACTATGGCTACACCTTC.

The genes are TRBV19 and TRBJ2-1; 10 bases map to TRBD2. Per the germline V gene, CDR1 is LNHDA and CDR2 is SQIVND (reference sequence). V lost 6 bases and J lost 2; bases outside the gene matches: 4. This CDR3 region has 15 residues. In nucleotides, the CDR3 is TGTGCCAGTAGGACTAGCGGGTTCGCCTACAATGAGCAGTTCTTC. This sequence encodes CASRTSGFAYNEQFF. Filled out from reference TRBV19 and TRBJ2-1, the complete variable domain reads DGGITQSPKYLFRKEGQNVTLSCEQNLNHDAMYWYRQDPGQGLRLIYYSQIVNDFQKGDIAEGYSVSREKKESFPLTVTSAQKNPTAFYLCASRTSGFAYNEQFFGPGTRLTVL.

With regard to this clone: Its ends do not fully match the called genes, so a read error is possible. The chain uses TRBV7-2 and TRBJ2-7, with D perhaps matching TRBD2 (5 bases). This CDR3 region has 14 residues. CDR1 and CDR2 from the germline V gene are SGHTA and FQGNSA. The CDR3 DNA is TGTGCCAGCAGCCTTAGGAGGTACTCCAACGAGCAGTACTTC. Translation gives CASSLRRYSNEQYF.

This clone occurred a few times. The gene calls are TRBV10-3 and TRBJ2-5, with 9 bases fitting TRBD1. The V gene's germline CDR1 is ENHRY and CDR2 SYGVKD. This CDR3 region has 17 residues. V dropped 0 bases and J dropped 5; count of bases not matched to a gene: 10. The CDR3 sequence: CAISESKAGTGSETQYF. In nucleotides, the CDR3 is TGTGCCATCAGTGAGTCGAAAGCGGGGACAGGGAGTGAGACCCAGTACTTC.

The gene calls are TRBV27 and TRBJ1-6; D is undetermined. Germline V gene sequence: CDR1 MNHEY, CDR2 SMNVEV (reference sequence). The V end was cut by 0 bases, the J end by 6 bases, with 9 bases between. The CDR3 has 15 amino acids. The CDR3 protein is CASSLSGQSNSPLHF. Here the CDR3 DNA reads TGTGCCAGCAGTTTATCAGGGCAGTCTAATTCACCCCTCCACTTT.

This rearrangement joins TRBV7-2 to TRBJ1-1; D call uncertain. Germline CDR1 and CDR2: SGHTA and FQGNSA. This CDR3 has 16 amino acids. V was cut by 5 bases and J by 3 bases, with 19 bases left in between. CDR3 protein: CASSPILFAGYTEAFF. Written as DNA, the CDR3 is TGTGCCAGCAGCCCCATACTCTTTGCGGGTTACACTGAAGCTTTCTTT.